This T cell receptor (beta chain) was captured by sequencing in a study of response to subunit inactivated influenza vaccine. The study, taken as a whole, reports: The authors proposed limited new T cell recruitment per seasonal influenza vaccination.

This clonotype was counted at least ten times. What it binds is unknown. One entry per CDR3 protein, called by TCRdb with MiXCR from the RT-PCR reads. The table has about 700,000 distinct CDR3 sequences, 11% to 15% seen once; the top ten hold around 7.6%. Here the sequenced sample was PBMCs from blood, taken 14 days before vaccination. The source is a man in his fifties who received an inactivated influenza vaccine.

This CDR3 is CAWSYVGLVDEQFF. CDR3 DNA: TGTGCCTGGAGTTATGTCGGACTTGTTGATGAGCAGTTCTTC. The J gene is TRBJ2-1, the V gene TRBV30; perhaps TRBD2 as D (5 bases). CDR1 is GTSNPN, CDR2 SVGIG, per germline (reference sequence). The CDR3 loop spans 14 amino acids. The V end lost 2 bases, the J end lost 8 bases, and 16 bases lay between the germline ends.